The subject of this entry is one TCR beta chain. Its antigen is as yet unknown. This CDR3 is 13 amino acids long. The V end lost 6 bases, the J end lost 8 bases, and 11 bases lay between the germline ends. CDR1 is SEHNR and CDR2 is FQNEAQ in the germline V gene (reference sequence). The data are from a study of persistence of HIV-infected CD4 T cells. Sequencing used immunoSEQ version 4 in survey mode. Clones were read by immunoSEQ multiplex PCR, and TCRdb kept only the in-frame ones, dropping some. The data show about 46,000 clones, 85% to 90% seen once. Anti-CD3/anti-CD28 beads served as a nonspecific positive control stimulus. Responding CD4+ T cells were sorted by upregulation of both CD40 ligand and CD69. Undetectable plasma HIV-1 RNA below 50 copies/mL lasted at least 4 years.

The chain recombines TRBV7-9 with TRBJ1-6; D uncertain. Sequences were derived from CD4+ T cells sorted from PBMCs after roughly 18-hour stimulation, sampled from a patient who received antiretroviral therapy. The origin of this receptor is an adult woman with HIV who was CMV-seropositive. The CDR3 protein is CASSSATHSPLHF. The DNA of the CDR3 is TGTGCCAGCAGTTCCGCGACACATTCACCCCTCCACTTT.